The 18 T cell receptor beta chains listed next were all sequenced from one sample in a study of blood T cell repertoires in COVID-19. Sequencing used immunoSEQ multiplex PCR; TCRdb keeps in-frame clones, though not all of them. The top ten clones hold about 7% of a sample with 85,000 to 100,000 clones, around nine tenths of them seen once. Sequencing input: peripheral blood. These receptors originate from a man aged 55 to 69 with acute or convalescent COVID-19.

The gene calls are TRBV2 and TRBJ2-3; TRBD2 matches at 10 bases. Germline CDR1 and CDR2: SNHLY and FYNNEI. V was clipped by 10 bases and J by 3 bases; unmatched bases: 4. The CDR3 contains 13 residues. In nucleotides, the CDR3 is TGTGCCACCCGGACTAGCGGTACAGATACGCAGTATTTT. It encodes CATRTSGTDTQYF.

The rearrangement joins TRBV5-6 to TRBJ1-4, with D uncertain. This CDR3 region has 15 residues. Looked up from germline, CDR1 is SGHDT and CDR2 is YYEEEE. With 4 bases removed from V and 0 bases from J, the gap between germline ends came to 10 bases. Written as DNA, the CDR3 is TGTGCCAGCAGCCTATTTGACACAACTAATGAAAAACTGTTTTTT. This sequence encodes CASSLFDTTNEKLFF. Supplemented by reference TRBV5-6 and TRBJ1-4, the full variable domain reads DAGVTQSPTHLIKTRGQQVTLRCSPKSGHDTVSWYQQALGQGPQFIFQYYEEEERQRGNFPDRFSGHQFPNYSSELNVNALLLGDSALYLCASSLFDTTNEKLFFGSGTQLSVL.

V gene TRBV10-3 combines with J gene TRBJ2-7; TRBD2 aligns across 11 bases. Trimming cost V 1 base and J 7 bases; bases outside gene matches: 9. Germline CDR1 and CDR2: ENHRY and SYGVKD. CDR3 length equals 16 residues. The chain's CDR3 is CAISEFIGLAGKEQYF. The CDR3 bases are TGTGCCATCAGTGAGTTCATTGGACTAGCGGGTAAAGAGCAGTACTTC.

This sequence joins TRBV18 and TRBJ2-4; 9 bases align to TRBD1. This CDR3 spans 14 amino acids. V trimming: 2 bases; J trimming: 5 bases; junction bases outside the gene matches: 1. Germline V gene lookup returns CDR1 KGHSH and CDR2 LQKENI. CDR3 in amino acids: CASSPRTGENIQYF. The CDR3 bases are TGTGCCAGCTCACCAAGGACAGGGGAAAACATTCAGTACTTC.

The chain joins TRBV6-6 to TRBJ2-7, with D perhaps matching TRBD1 (6 bases). CDR3 size: 14 residues. The ends were cut back, 5 bases at V and 3 bases at J, with 14 bases in the middle. CDR1 and CDR2 from the germline V gene are MNHNY and SVGAGI (reference sequence). The CDR3 loop reads CASSPRQDFYEQYF. In DNA, the CDR3 is TGTGCCAGCAGTCCCAGACAGGACTTCTACGAGCAGTACTTC.

V is TRBV11-2 and J is TRBJ1-6; tentative D call: TRBD1 (5 bases). Germline CDR1 reads SGHAT; CDR2 reads FQNNGV. V lost 4 bases, J lost 0 bases, and 16 bases lay in between. This CDR3 is 18 amino acids long. The CDR3, as DNA: TGTGCCAGCAGCTCTCTGACAGTTAGGAGCTCCTATAATTCACCCCTCCACTTT. It yields the protein CASSSLTVRSSYNSPLHF.

The rearrangement links TRBV12-3 or TRBV12-4 to TRBJ2-3; D uncertain. The CDR3 totals 13 residues. V lost 3 bases and J 4 bases, leaving 8 bases between the germline ends. The CDR3, as DNA: TGTGCCAGCAGTTTCAGAGGCTCAGATACGCAGTATTTT. Encoded protein: CASSFRGSDTQYF.

The chain joins TRBV5-4 to TRBJ2-3; the D gene is possibly TRBD1 (6 bases). CDR1 and CDR2 from the germline V gene are SGHNT and YYREEE (reference sequence). This CDR3 contains 13 residues. The ends were cut back, 2 bases at V and 4 bases at J, with 8 bases in the middle. The CDR3 nucleotides are TGTGCCAGCAGCTTACAGGGCGCAGATACGCAGTATTTT. Amino acids: CASSLQGADTQYF.

This clone was seen once. The chain joins TRBV7-8 to TRBJ2-2; TRBD1 matches at 10 bases. Unmatched junction bases numbered 10, after V lost 1 base and J lost 5 bases. The CDR3 is 18 residues long. Germline V gene data show CDR1 as SGHVS and CDR2 as FQNEAQ. The DNA for the CDR3 is TGTGCCAGCAGCTTAGGTTCGGTTGACAGGGGGCTTACCGGGGAGCTGTTTTTT. Its protein product is CASSLGSVDRGLTGELFF.

This clone occurred many times. The V and J genes are TRBV19 and TRBJ2-3; 9 bases are shared with TRBD1. J lost 3 bases, V lost 7 bases, and 5 bases had no gene match. The CDR3 sequence is 14 residues long. Germline V CDR1 and CDR2: LNHDA, SQIVND (reference sequence). CDR3 in DNA: TGTGCCAGTACCACTGGACAGGGGACAGATACGCAGTATTTT. This encodes CASTTGQGTDTQYF.

The gene calls are TRBV25-1 and TRBJ2-6, with 7 bases matching TRBD2. Unmatched junction bases numbered 5, after V lost 4 bases and J lost 2 bases. Germline V lookup: CDR1 MGHDK, CDR2 SYGVNS. This CDR3 comprises 16 residues. In DNA, the CDR3 is TGTGCCAGCAGTGCCGGGGGAGGGACTGGGGCCAACGTCCTGACTTTC. Encoded protein: CASSAGGGTGANVLTF. The full variable domain, completed using reference TRBV25-1 and TRBJ2-6, is EADIYQTPRYLVIGTGKKITLECSQTMGHDKMYWYQQDPGMELHLIHYSYGVNSTEKGDLSSESTVSRIRTEHFPLTLESARPSHTSQYLCASSAGGGTGANVLTFGAGSRLTVL.

V and J are TRBV7-9 and TRBJ1-4, with 7 bases fitting TRBD1. The CDR3 spans 15 residues. Trimming at V came to 5 bases and at J to 3 bases, leaving 6 bases not matched to a gene. In germline, CDR1 is SEHNR, CDR2 FQNEAQ (reference sequence). CDR3 DNA: TGTGCCAGCAGCGGTCCGGGACAGCCTAATGAAAAACTGTTTTTT. Its protein is CASSGPGQPNEKLFF. The full variable domain, with the rest looked up from reference TRBV7-9 and TRBJ1-4, is DTGVSQNPRHKITKRGQNVTFRCDPISEHNRLYWYRQTLGQGPEFLTYFQNEAQLEKSRLLSDRFSAERPKGSFSTLEIQRTEQGDSAMYLCASSGPGQPNEKLFFGSGTQLSVL.

This rearrangement joins TRBV27 to TRBJ2-1, with 9 nucleotides matching TRBD2. Trimming removed 5 bases from V and 4 bases from J; junction bases left unmatched: 9. Per germline, CDR1 MNHEY and CDR2 SMNVEV (reference sequence). The CDR3 totals 16 residues. CDR3 in amino acids: CASSARLAGAYNEQFF. CDR3 DNA sequence: TGTGCCAGCAGTGCACGATTAGCGGGAGCTTACAATGAGCAGTTCTTC.

The rearrangement uses TRBV19 and TRBJ1-4, with D uncertain. This CDR3 comprises 14 residues. Looked up from germline, CDR1 is LNHDA and CDR2 is SQIVND (reference sequence). V was pared by 3 bases and J by 8 bases, with 13 bases between. CDR3 in amino acids: CASSIPLPGEKLFF. The CDR3 DNA follows: TGTGCCAGTAGTATCCCCCTCCCGGGGGAAAAACTGTTTTTT.

The V call is TRBV28, the J call TRBJ1-2; D unclear. This CDR3 contains 12 residues. Germline V gene sequence: CDR1 MDHEN, CDR2 SYDVKM. The V gene lost 4 bases and the J gene lost 5 bases, with 8 bases spanning the gap. The CDR3 DNA is TGTGCCAGCAGTTCTTCTGTGTATGGCTACACCTTC. This encodes CASSSSVYGYTF.

There are a few counts of this clone. The genes are TRBV29-1 and TRBJ2-3; D might be TRBD2 (6 bases). V was trimmed by 8 bases and J by 3 bases, leaving 9 bases between them. The CDR3 sequence is 11 residues long. Per germline, CDR1 SQVTM and CDR2 ANQGSEA. CDR3 bases: TGCAGCTTCGGACTAACAGATACGCAGTATTTT. This translates into CSFGLTDTQYF.

V is TRBV7-8 and J is TRBJ1-1; D is possibly TRBD1 (6 bases). The CDR3 length is 13 residues. V was cut by 4 bases and J by 13 bases, with 19 bases left in between. Per germline, CDR1 SGHVS and CDR2 FQNEAQ. CDR3 nucleotides: TGTGCCAGCAGCTCATCCACAGGGAACACAGTTTTCTTT. This codes for CASSSSTGNTVFF.

The gene calls are TRBV10-3 and TRBJ1-5; no clear D. Germline CDR1 reads ENHRY; CDR2 reads SYGVKD. V was clipped by 0 bases and J by 0 bases, with 9 bases between them. This CDR3 contains 16 residues. The CDR3 loop is CAISESIVYSNQPQHF. CDR3 sequence (DNA): TGTGCCATCAGTGAGTCGATAGTTTATAGCAATCAGCCCCAGCATTTT.